This entry concerns a single T cell receptor beta chain. The antigen this receptor binds is unknown. No base qualities exist here, and no much larger clone lies one base off it. The data are from a study of cytomegalovirus exposure and HLA in healthy donors (dated by TCRdb to about 2017). Study-wide context: According to a later analysis, the approximately 130 validation repertoires were produced on the same platform as the approximately 690 repertoires of the first cohort. Along with the approximately 620-subject first cohort, a separate validation cohort of over a hundred different subjects was used. The aim of the study was to test whether cataloging public T cell receptors could identify signatures of past pathogen exposure. The study combined high-throughput TCR immunosequencing, statistical association of individual TCRs with disease status, and machine learning to predict cytomegalovirus infection status.

The donors were included in the validation cohort of over a hundred subjects, a group kept apart from the roughly 730-subject first cohort. Library preparation used the immunoSEQ multiplex PCR assay. Under the source paper's analysis protocol: To diagnose cytomegalovirus status from the catalog of TCR beta chain sequences, a statistical classification framework was built. TCRdb obtained this table from immuneACCESS and retained in-frame rearrangements with V and J assigned. These tables miss some clones; where compared with another copy, unresolved V genes account for less than half of the shortfall, and the remainder is unexplained. That table gives V, J and clone size, and the DNA gave D and trimming. The table for this sample lists some 150,000 clones; 85% to 90% of them were counted only once. 9% of the sample comes from the top ten. The CDR3 has 16 amino acids, counting the end cysteine and phenylalanine. Solely the CDR3 DNA is kept, with 48 bases framed from the first base. CDR1 and CDR2 were assigned from the germline V gene as SGHVS and FQNEAQ. Germline trimming amounts to 4 bases on V and 2 bases on J, with 6 as the count of junction bases outside the gene matches.

The full study reports these points: A total of fewer than 200 TCR beta chains were listed by the study as associated with cytomegalovirus. All 120 or so repertoires were used to score co-occurrence in the validation cohort in a later analysis, because that analysis had no HLA typing for the cohort. Most TCR sequences were observed very rarely across donors, whereas some public TCRs were present in many individuals. In vitro tests confirmed that a few of the cytomegalovirus-associated TCR beta chains recognize cytomegalovirus antigens. A later analysis found that TCRs clustered in the first cohort also tended to co-occur in the roughly 120 validation repertoires, with approximately 94% of cluster scores above 0. The classifier was reported to diagnose cytomegalovirus status with high specificity and sensitivity in both the original and validation cohorts. According to the authors, the approach could potentially be generalized to other disease states and immunological phenotypes.

This sequence was found in a woman aged 18 to 35 in good health and CMV-seropositive. The sequencing sample was made of PBMCs. The rearrangement combines TRBV7-8 with TRBJ1-5; 9 of the junction bases match TRBD1. The sequence in DNA is TGTGCCAGCAGCTCGGACAGGGGCTTTGGCAATCAGCCCCAGCATTTT. Its protein reads: CASSSDRGFGNQPQHF.